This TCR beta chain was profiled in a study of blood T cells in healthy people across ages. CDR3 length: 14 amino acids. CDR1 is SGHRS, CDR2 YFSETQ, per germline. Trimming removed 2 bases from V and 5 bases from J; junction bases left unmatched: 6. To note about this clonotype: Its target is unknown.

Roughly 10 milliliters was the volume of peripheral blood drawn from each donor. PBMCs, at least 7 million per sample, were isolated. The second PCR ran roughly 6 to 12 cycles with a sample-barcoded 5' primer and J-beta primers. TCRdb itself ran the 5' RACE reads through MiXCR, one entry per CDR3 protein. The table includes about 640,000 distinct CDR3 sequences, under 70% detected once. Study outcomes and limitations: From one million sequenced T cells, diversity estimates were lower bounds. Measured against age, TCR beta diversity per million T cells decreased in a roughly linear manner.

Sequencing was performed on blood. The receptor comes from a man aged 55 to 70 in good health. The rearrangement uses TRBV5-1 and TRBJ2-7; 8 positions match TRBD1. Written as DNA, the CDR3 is TGCGCCAGCAGCTTCTTACAGGGGGGTAACGAGCAGTACTTC. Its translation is CASSFLQGGNEQYF.